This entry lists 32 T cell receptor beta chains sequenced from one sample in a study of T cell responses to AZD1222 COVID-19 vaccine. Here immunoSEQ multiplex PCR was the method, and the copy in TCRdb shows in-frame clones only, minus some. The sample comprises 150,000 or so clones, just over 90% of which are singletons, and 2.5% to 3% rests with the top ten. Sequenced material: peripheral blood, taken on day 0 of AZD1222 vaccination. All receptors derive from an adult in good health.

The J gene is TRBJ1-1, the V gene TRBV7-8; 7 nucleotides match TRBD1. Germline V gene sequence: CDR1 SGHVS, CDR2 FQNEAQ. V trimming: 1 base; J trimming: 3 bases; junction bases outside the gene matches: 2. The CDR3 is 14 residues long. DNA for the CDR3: TGTGCCAGCAGCTTAGAGGGGGCGGACACTGAAGCTTTCTTT. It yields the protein CASSLEGADTEAFF. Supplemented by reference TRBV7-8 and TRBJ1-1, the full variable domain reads GAGVSQSPRYKVAKRGQDVALRCDPISGHVSLFWYQQALGQGPEFLTYFQNEAQLDKSGLPSDRFFAERPEGSVSTLKIQRTQQEDSAVYLCASSLEGADTEAFFGQGTRLTVV.

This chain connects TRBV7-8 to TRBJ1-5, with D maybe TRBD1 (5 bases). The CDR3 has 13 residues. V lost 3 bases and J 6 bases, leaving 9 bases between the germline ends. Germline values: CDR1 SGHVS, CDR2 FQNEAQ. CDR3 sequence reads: CASSFDRFQPQHF. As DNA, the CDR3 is TGTGCCAGCAGCTTCGACAGATTTCAGCCCCAGCATTTT.

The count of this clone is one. The CDR3 coding sequence is TGTGCCAGCAGCGAAAGGACAGTACTCGCCGGTCGGGACACTGAAGCTTTCTTT. Amino acid sequence: CASSERTVLAGRDTEAFF. The rearrangement uses TRBV21-1 and TRBJ1-1; TRBD1 is taken as the D call from the table, unchecked against the DNA. TRBV21-1 is annotated as a pseudogene. This CDR3 has 18 residues.

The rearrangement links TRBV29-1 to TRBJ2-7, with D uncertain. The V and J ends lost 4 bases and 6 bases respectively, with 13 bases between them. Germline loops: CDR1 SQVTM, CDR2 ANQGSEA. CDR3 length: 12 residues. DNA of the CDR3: TGCAGCGTTGGGGCTCAGTCGGCCGAGCAGTACTTC. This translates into CSVGAQSAEQYF.

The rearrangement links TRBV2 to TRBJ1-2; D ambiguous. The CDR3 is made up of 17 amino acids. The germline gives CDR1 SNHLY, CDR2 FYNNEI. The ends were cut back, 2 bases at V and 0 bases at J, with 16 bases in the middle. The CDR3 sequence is CASSETPKAQANYGYTF. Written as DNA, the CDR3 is TGTGCCAGCAGTGAAACGCCTAAAGCGCAAGCTAACTATGGCTACACCTTC.

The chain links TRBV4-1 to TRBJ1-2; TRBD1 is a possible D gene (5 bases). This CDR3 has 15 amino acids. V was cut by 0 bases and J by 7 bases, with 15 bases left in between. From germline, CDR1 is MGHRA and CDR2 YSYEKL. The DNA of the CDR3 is TGCGCCAGCAGCCAAGAAGGAGGGGATTGGGGTGGCTACACCTTC. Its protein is CASSQEGGDWGGYTF.

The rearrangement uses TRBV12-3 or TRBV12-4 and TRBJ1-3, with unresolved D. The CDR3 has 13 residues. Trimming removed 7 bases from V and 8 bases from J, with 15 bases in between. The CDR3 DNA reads TGTGCCAGCACCAGACACGGAGGAGACACCATATATTTT. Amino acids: CASTRHGGDTIYF.

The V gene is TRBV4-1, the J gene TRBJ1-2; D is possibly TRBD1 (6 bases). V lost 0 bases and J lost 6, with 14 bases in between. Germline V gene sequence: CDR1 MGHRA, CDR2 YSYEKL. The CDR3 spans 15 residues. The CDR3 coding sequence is TGCGCCAGCAGCCAAGAGGGGCAGGGGTATCATGGCTACACCTTC. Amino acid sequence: CASSQEGQGYHGYTF.

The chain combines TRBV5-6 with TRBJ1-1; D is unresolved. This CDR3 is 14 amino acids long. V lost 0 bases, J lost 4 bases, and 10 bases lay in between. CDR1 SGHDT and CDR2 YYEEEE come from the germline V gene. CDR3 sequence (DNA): TGTGCCAGCAGCTTGGTCAGGCTAGGCACTGAAGCTTTCTTT. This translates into CASSLVRLGTEAFF.

CDR3: CASVGVSSGNTIYF. The CDR3 nucleotides read TGTGCTAGTGTCGGAGTGAGCTCTGGAAACACCATATATTTT. The V call is TRBV12-5, the J call TRBJ1-3; D not certain. The CDR3 spans 14 residues. Deletions cut 7 bases from V and 0 bases from J, with 10 bases between. CDR1 is LGHNT, CDR2 FRNRAP, per germline.

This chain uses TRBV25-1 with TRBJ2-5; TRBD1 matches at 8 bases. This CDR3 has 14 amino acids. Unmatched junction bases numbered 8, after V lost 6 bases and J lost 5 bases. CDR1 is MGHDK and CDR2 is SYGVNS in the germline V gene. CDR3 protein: CASSLQGAKETQYF. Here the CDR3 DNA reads TGTGCCAGCAGCCTCCAGGGGGCGAAGGAGACCCAGTACTTC. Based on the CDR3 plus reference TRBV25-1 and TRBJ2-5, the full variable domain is EADIYQTPRYLVIGTGKKITLECSQTMGHDKMYWYQQDPGMELHLIHYSYGVNSTEKGDLSSESTVSRIRTEHFPLTLESARPSHTSQYLCASSLQGAKETQYFGPGTRLLVL.

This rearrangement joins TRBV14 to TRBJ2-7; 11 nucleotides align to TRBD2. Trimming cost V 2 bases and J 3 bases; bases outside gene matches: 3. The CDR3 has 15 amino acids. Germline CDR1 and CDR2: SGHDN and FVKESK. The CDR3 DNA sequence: TGTGCCAGCAGCCAAATAGCGGGAGGGATCTACGAGCAGTACTTC. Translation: CASSQIAGGIYEQYF.

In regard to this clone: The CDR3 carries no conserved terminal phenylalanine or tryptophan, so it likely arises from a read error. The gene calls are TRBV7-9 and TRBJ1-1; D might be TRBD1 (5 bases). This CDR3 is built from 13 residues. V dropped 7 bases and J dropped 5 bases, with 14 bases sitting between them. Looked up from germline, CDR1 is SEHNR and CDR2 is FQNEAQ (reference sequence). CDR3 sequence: CASTTTGQTEAFL. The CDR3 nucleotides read TGTGCCAGCACCACGACGGGGCAAACTGAAGCTTTCCTT.

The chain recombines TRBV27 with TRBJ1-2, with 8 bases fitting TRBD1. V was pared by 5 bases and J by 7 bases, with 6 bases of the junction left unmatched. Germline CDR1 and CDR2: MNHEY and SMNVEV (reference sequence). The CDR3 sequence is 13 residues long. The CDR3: CASSIGQGAGYTF. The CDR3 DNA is TGTGCCAGCAGTATAGGACAGGGTGCTGGCTACACCTTC.

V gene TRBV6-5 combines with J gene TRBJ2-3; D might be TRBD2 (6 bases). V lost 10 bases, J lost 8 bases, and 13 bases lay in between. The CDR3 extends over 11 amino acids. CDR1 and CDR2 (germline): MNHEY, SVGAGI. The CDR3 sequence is CAIHEGGTQYF. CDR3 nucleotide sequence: TGTGCCATCCACGAGGGAGGTACGCAGTATTTT.

The CDR3 loop reads CASSLASGRAYEQYF. The CDR3 DNA reads as TGTGCCAGCAGCCTTGCTAGCGGGAGGGCTTACGAGCAGTACTTC. The rearrangement uses TRBV7-2 and TRBJ2-7; 12 bases align to TRBD2. CDR1 SGHTA and CDR2 FQGNSA come from the germline V gene. CDR3 length equals 15 residues. Trimming removed 5 bases from V and 4 bases from J; junction bases left unmatched: 6. The full variable domain, rest sourced from reference TRBV7-2 and TRBJ2-7, is GAGVSQSPSNKVTEKGKDVELRCDPISGHTALYWYRQSLGQGLEFLIYFQGNSAPDKSGLPSDRFSAERTGGSVSTLTIQRTQQEDSAVYLCASSLASGRAYEQYFGPGTRLTVT.

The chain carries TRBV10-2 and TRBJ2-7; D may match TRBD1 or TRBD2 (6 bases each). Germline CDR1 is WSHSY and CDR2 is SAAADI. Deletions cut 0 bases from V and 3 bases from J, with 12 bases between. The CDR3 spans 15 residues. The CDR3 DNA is TGCGCCAGCAGTGAGTCTGGAGGGGGTCTCTACGAGCAGTACTTC. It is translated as CASSESGGGLYEQYF.

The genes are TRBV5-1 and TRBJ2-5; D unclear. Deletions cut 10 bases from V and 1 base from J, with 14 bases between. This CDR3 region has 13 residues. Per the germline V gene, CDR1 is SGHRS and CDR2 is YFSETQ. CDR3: CALCGQAQETQYF. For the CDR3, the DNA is TGCGCCCTATGTGGGCAGGCCCAAGAGACCCAGTACTTC.

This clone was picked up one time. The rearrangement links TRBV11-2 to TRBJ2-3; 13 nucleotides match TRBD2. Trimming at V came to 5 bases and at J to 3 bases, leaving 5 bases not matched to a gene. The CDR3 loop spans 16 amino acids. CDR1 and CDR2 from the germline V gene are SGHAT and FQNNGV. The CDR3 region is CASSPGLAGATDTQYF. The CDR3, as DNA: TGTGCCAGCAGCCCAGGACTAGCGGGAGCGACAGATACGCAGTATTTT.

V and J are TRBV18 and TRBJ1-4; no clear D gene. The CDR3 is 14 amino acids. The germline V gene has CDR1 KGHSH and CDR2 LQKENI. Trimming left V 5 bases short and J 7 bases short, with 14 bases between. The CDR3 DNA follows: TGTGCCAGCTCAGATCCGGGAGTCAGTGAAAAACTGTTTTTT. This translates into CASSDPGVSEKLFF.

The CDR3 region has the DNA TGCAGTGCTAGTGGGCAGGGGGGAAATTCACCCCTCCACTTT. Its translation: CSASGQGGNSPLHF. The V call is TRBV20-1, the J call TRBJ1-6; 7 bases line up with TRBD1. Germline lookup yields CDR1 DFQATT and CDR2 SNEGSKA (reference sequence). Trimming removed 3 bases from V and 7 bases from J; junction bases left unmatched: 6. There are 14 residues in the CDR3.

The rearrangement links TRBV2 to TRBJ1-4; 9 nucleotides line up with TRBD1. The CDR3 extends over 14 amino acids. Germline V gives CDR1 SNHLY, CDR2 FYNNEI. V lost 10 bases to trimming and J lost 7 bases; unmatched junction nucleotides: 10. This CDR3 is CAIILQGASEKLFF. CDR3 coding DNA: TGTGCCATCATATTACAGGGGGCATCTGAAAAACTGTTTTTT.

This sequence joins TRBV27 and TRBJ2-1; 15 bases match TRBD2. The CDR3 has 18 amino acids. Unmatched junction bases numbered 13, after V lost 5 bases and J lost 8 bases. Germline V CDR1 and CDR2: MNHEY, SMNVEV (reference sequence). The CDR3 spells CASSIEQGGTSGRHEQFF. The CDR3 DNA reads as TGTGCCAGCAGTATCGAACAAGGCGGGACTAGCGGGAGGCATGAGCAGTTCTTC.

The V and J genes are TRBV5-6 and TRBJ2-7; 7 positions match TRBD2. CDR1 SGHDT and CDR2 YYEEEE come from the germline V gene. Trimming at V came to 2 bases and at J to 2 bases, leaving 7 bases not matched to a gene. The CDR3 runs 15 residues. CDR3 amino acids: CASSFYSGNPYEQYF. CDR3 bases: TGTGCCAGCAGCTTTTACAGCGGGAACCCCTACGAGCAGTACTTC.

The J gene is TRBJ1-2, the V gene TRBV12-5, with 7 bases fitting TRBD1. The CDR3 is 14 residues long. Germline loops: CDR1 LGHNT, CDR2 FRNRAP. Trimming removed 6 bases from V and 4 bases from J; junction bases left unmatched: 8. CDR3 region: CASGPGTDTYGYTF. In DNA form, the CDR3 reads TGTGCTAGTGGGCCCGGGACAGACACCTATGGCTACACCTTC.

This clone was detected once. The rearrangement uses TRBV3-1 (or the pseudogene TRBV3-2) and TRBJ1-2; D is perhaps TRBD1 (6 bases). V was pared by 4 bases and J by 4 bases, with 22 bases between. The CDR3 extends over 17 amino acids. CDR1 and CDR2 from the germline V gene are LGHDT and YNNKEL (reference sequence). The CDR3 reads CASSPGVQLRGFYGYTF. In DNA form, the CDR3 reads TGTGCCAGCAGCCCGGGGGTCCAGCTCAGGGGATTCTATGGCTACACCTTC.

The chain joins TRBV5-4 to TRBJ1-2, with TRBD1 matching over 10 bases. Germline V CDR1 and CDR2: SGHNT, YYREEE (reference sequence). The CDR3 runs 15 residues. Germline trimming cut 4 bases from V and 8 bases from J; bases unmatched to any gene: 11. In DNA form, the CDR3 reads TGTGCCAGCAGCGATGCAGACAGGGGGCGATGGGGCTACACCTTC. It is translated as CASSDADRGRWGYTF.

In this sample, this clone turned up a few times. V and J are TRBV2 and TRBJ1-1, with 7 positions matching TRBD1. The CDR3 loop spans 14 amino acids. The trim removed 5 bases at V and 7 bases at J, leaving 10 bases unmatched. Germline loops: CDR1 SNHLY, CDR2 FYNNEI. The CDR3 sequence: CASSQQGTGIEAFF. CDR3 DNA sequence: TGTGCCAGCAGTCAACAGGGGACGGGGATTGAAGCTTTCTTT.

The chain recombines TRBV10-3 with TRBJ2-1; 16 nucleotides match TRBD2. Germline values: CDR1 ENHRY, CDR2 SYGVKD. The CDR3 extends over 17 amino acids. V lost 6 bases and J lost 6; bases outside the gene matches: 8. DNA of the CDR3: TGTGCCATCAGCGGGACTAGCGGGAGGGGCTTGTCCAATGAGCAGTTCTTC. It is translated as CAISGTSGRGLSNEQFF.

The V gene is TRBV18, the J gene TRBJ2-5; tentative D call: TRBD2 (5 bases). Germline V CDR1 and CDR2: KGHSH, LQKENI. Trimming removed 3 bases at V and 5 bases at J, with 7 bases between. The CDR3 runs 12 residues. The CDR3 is CASSPDWETQYF. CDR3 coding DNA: TGTGCCAGCTCACCGGACTGGGAGACCCAGTACTTC.

CDR3 sequence (DNA): TGTGCCAGCAGCGTAGACCCCGCCGCGTACGAGCAGTACTTC. Translated, it gives CASSVDPAAYEQYF. This chain links TRBV9 with TRBJ2-7; D is uncertain. This CDR3 has 14 residues. The germline V gene encodes CDR1 SGDLS and CDR2 YYNGEE. Trimming pared 0 bases from V and 4 bases from J, leaving 11 bases between.

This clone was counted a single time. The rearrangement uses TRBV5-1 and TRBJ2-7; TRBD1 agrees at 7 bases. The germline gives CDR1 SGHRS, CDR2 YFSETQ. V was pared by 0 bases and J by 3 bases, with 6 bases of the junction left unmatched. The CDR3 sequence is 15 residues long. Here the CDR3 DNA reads TGCGCCAGCAGCTTGGAAAGGGGGCCAGGCTACGAGCAGTACTTC. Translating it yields CASSLERGPGYEQYF.